This TCR beta chain was profiled in a study of T cells in Graves' hyperthyroidism and ophthalmopathy. From RNA transcripts, TCR beta CDR3 regions were amplified. A set of HTBI primers served as the primers for a first-round RT-PCR of the TCR CDR3. TCRdb ran MiXCR on the multiplex PCR reads and lists one entry per CDR3 protein. The sample has roughly 500,000 distinct CDR3 sequences; approximately 22% are singletons. V trimming: 6 bases; J trimming: 1 base; junction bases outside the gene matches: 7. Germline V lookup: CDR1 DFQATT, CDR2 SNEGSKA (reference sequence). The CDR3 totals 14 residues. Patients with ophthalmopathy all had a Clinical Activity Score of at least 3, a NOSPECS grade of at least 4 and duration under 3 months. Patients were excluded for uncontrolled infection, other autoimmune disease, pregnancy or lactation.

This clonotype was sampled from a woman aged 70-85 years with Graves' ophthalmopathy. The sequenced sample was blood. The chain combines TRBV20-1 with TRBJ2-3; 7 bases align to TRBD1. The CDR3 protein is CSAPGGDRTDTQYF. The CDR3 DNA is TGCAGTGCCCCAGGGGGAGACCGCACAGATACGCAGTATTTT.